Below are 27 T cell receptor beta chains sequenced from a single sample in a study of OX40 agonist ivuxolimab in advanced cancers. Sequenced by immunoSEQ multiplex PCR; TCRdb stores in-frame clones only, minus some. The data hold about 19,000 clones, with around two thirds observed a single time. Material: CD4+ or CD8+ T cells sorted from blood, obtained in a trial of the OX40 agonist ivuxolimab. The receptors come from an adult with an advanced solid tumor such as melanoma, head and neck, liver or kidney cancer.

In its sample, this clone was seen many times. This sequence joins TRBV28 and TRBJ1-1; tentatively, D is TRBD1 (5 bases). The CDR3 covers 15 residues. V was shortened by 6 bases and J by 0 bases, with 14 bases between the two germline ends. CDR1 is MDHEN, CDR2 SYDVKM, per germline. CDR3 nucleotides: TGTGCCAGCAGCGCGGGGGAGACAGTGAACACTGAAGCTTTCTTT. It yields the protein CASSAGETVNTEAFF.

The rearrangement links TRBV6-1 to TRBJ2-1, with a tentative D call TRBD1 (6 bases). This CDR3 has 13 amino acids. The germline V and J ends were trimmed by 1 base and 10 bases, with 11 bases remaining between them. CDR1 and CDR2 (germline): MNHNS, SASEGT. The CDR3, as DNA: TGTGCCAGCAGTGAAGTTATTGGACAGGAGCAGTTCTTC. Translated: CASSEVIGQEQFF.

The chain employs TRBV5-5 and TRBJ1-2, with D uncertain. Trimming left V 4 bases short and J 1 base short, with 11 bases between. Looked up from germline, CDR1 is SGHKS and CDR2 is YYEKEE (reference sequence). The CDR3 sequence is 14 residues long. The CDR3 protein is CASSPQVVNYGYTF. For the CDR3, the DNA is TGTGCCAGCAGCCCGCAGGTTGTTAACTATGGCTACACCTTC.

This sequence joins TRBV20-1 and TRBJ2-7; no reliable D call. Trimming left V 4 bases short and J 5 bases short, with 9 bases between. This CDR3 has 11 residues. The V gene's germline CDR1 is DFQATT and CDR2 SNEGSKA (reference sequence). Here the CDR3 DNA reads TGCAGTGCTAATATCCAGAACGAGCAGTACTTC. Translated, it gives CSANIQNEQYF.

This chain links TRBV19 with TRBJ2-1, with TRBD2 matching 10 bases. This CDR3 is 15 amino acids long. With 2 bases clipped from V and 5 bases from J, the junction kept 3 bases outside the gene matches. The germline CDR1 and CDR2 sequences are LNHDA and SQIVND (reference sequence). The CDR3 loop reads CASSIIAGGHNEQFF. CDR3 DNA sequence: TGTGCCAGTAGTATAATAGCGGGGGGACACAATGAGCAGTTCTTC.

This chain links TRBV5-6 with TRBJ2-2, with 10 positions matching TRBD1. V shed 0 bases, J shed 3 bases, and the junction held 2 bases outside the gene matches. Germline CDR1 SGHDT, CDR2 YYEEEE. This CDR3 is built from 16 residues. The CDR3 is CASSLETGGYTGELFF. In DNA form, the CDR3 reads TGTGCCAGCAGCTTGGAGACAGGGGGCTACACCGGGGAGCTGTTTTTT.

This clone was seen a handful of times. The germline gene is not matched at one end of the junction; a read error may be the cause. The chain recombines TRBV5-3 with TRBJ1-5, with D hard to call. TRBV5-3 is placed among ORFs of uncertain function. The CDR3 runs to 12 residues. The CDR3 sequence is CASSLLDQPQHF. The CDR3 DNA follows: TGTGCCAGCAGCTTGCTAGATCAGCCCCAGCATTTT.

The chain recombines TRBV11-2 with TRBJ2-1, with TRBD2 identical over 11 bases. CDR1 is SGHAT and CDR2 is FQNNGV in the germline V gene. The CDR3 has 16 residues. J lost 3 bases, V lost 3 bases, and 4 bases had no gene match. CDR3: CASSLSGTSGYNEQFF. The CDR3 DNA reads TGTGCCAGCAGCTTGTCTGGGACTAGCGGCTACAATGAGCAGTTCTTC.

This chain connects TRBV7-9 to TRBJ1-1; D is ambiguous. The ends were cut back, 5 bases at V and 1 base at J, with 5 bases in the middle. The germline V gene encodes CDR1 SEHNR and CDR2 FQNEAQ (reference sequence). This CDR3 comprises 12 residues. The CDR3 DNA is TGTGCCAGCAGCCCACCGAACACTGAAGCTTTCTTT. It encodes CASSPPNTEAFF.

The J gene is TRBJ2-3, the V gene TRBV7-9; 7 bases are a match to TRBD2. The germline V gene has CDR1 SEHNR and CDR2 FQNEAQ (reference sequence). The CDR3 covers 14 residues. Unmatched junction bases numbered 4, after V lost 5 bases and J lost 2 bases. CDR3 coding DNA: TGTGCCAGCAGCGACGGACTAGTCACAGATACGCAGTATTTT. Protein product: CASSDGLVTDTQYF.

This chain uses TRBV28 with TRBJ2-7; D is perhaps TRBD2 (5 bases). The CDR3 covers 14 residues. CDR1 is MDHEN and CDR2 is SYDVKM in the germline V gene. Trimming removed 5 bases from V and 3 bases from J, with 14 bases in between. The CDR3 is CASSGLGVSYEQYF. CDR3 sequence (DNA): TGTGCCAGCAGTGGCCTCGGGGTTAGCTACGAGCAGTACTTC. Full variable domain (rest looked up from reference TRBV28 and TRBJ2-7): DVKVTQSSRYLVKRTGEKVFLECVQDMDHENMFWYRQDPGLGLRLIYFSYDVKMKEKGDIPEGYSVSREKKERFSLILESASTNQTSMYLCASSGLGVSYEQYFGPGTRLTVT.

This clone was seen once. V is TRBV2 and J is TRBJ2-1, with 8 nucleotides matching TRBD2. The junction had 11 bases not matched to a gene; V was cut back by 4 bases and J by 15 bases. The CDR3 has 13 residues. CDR1 and CDR2 (germline): SNHLY, FYNNEI. CDR3 residues: CASSGSSGDPLFF. DNA for the CDR3: TGTGCCAGCAGTGGGAGTAGCGGGGACCCGCTGTTCTTC.

The chain combines TRBV6-1 with TRBJ1-1; no clear D. V lost 2 bases and J 7 bases, leaving 8 bases between the germline ends. The CDR3 extends over 12 amino acids. The germline gives CDR1 MNHNS, CDR2 SASEGT. The CDR3: CASSEQAREAFF. CDR3 bases: TGTGCCAGCAGTGAACAGGCGCGTGAAGCTTTCTTT.

The rearrangement joins TRBV9 to TRBJ2-1, with TRBD2 as a possible D gene (6 bases). V was clipped by 4 bases and J by 7 bases, with 21 bases between them. The germline V gene encodes CDR1 SGDLS and CDR2 YYNGEE. The CDR3 is 16 amino acids. In DNA form, the CDR3 reads TGTGCCAGCAGCATTCGACTCGGGGGAGTCAGGAATGAGCAGTTCTTC. Translated, it gives CASSIRLGGVRNEQFF.

The V call is TRBV14, the J call TRBJ2-7; TRBD1 aligns across 7 bases. J gave up 2 bases and V 0 bases, and 10 bases lay outside the gene matches. The CDR3 has 17 residues. Germline V lookup: CDR1 SGHDN, CDR2 FVKESK. CDR3 coding DNA: TGTGCCAGCAGCCAAGATCCGAGAGGGGGCATCACCTACGAGCAGTACTTC. It specifies CASSQDPRGGITYEQYF.

V is TRBV9 and J is TRBJ1-1; D unresolved. V gave up 4 bases and J gave up 10 bases, with 17 bases separating them. The CDR3 loop spans 13 amino acids. The germline CDR1 and CDR2 sequences are SGDLS and YYNGEE. Here the CDR3 reads CASSPRLKYRAFF. The CDR3 region has the DNA TGTGCCAGCAGCCCCCGTCTGAAATACAGAGCTTTCTTT.

The chain couples TRBV28 to TRBJ2-7, with unresolved D. V was pared by 5 bases and J by 1 base, with 12 bases between. Germline loops: CDR1 MDHEN, CDR2 SYDVKM. The CDR3 is 14 residues long. The CDR3 is CASSRQVVSYEQYF. The CDR3 DNA reads TGTGCCAGCAGTAGGCAGGTAGTTTCCTACGAGCAGTACTTC.

As concerns this clone: Other nucleotide sequences in the sample specify the same CDR3. This sequence joins TRBV4-1 and TRBJ2-6; D is ambiguous. The germline gives CDR1 MGHRA, CDR2 YSYEKL. The CDR3 consists of 14 residues. V lost 3 bases and J lost 2, with 5 bases in between. CDR3 protein: CASSQVTGANVLTF. In DNA, the CDR3 is TGCGCCAGCAGCCAGGTCACTGGGGCCAACGTCCTGACTTTC.

The chain recombines TRBV19 with TRBJ2-5; D gene unclear. V was clipped by 5 bases and J by 5 bases, with 9 bases between them. Looked up from germline, CDR1 is LNHDA and CDR2 is SQIVND (reference sequence). The CDR3 extends over 12 amino acids. CDR3 DNA: TGTGCCAGTAGTGGGCCAGTGGAGACCCAGTACTTC. Its protein product is CASSGPVETQYF.

This chain uses TRBV7-3 with TRBJ2-3, with 13 bases fitting TRBD2. V trimming: 6 bases; J trimming: 5 bases; junction bases outside the gene matches: 2. The CDR3 is 14 residues long. CDR1 is SGHTA, CDR2 FQGTGA, per germline. The CDR3 reads CASSTSGGEDTQYF. The DNA of the CDR3 is TGTGCCAGCAGTACTAGCGGGGGGGAAGATACGCAGTATTTT.

This clone was seen more than once but under ten times. The chain carries TRBV11-2 and TRBJ2-2; 12 bases agree with TRBD2. The germline CDR1 and CDR2 sequences are SGHAT and FQNNGV. The CDR3 is made up of 17 amino acids. Trimming removed 0 bases from V and 5 bases from J; junction bases left unmatched: 4. CDR3 nucleotide sequence: TGTGCCAGCAGCTTAGAGCCCGGACTAGCGGGAACCGGGGAGCTGTTTTTT. The encoded protein is CASSLEPGLAGTGELFF.

This clone is a singleton in its sample. The V gene is TRBV2, the J gene TRBJ1-1, with 10 bases that match TRBD1. The V segment lost 2 bases and the J segment 3 bases; nucleotides outside the gene matches: 3. The germline V gene encodes CDR1 SNHLY and CDR2 FYNNEI. The CDR3 consists of 15 residues. The chain's CDR3 is CASSEIDRGHTEAFF. In DNA form, the CDR3 reads TGTGCCAGCAGTGAAATTGACAGGGGGCACACTGAAGCTTTCTTT. Full variable domain (remainder filled in from reference TRBV2 and TRBJ1-1): EPEVTQTPSHQVTQMGQEVILRCVPISNHLYFYWYRQILGQKVEFLVSFYNNEISEKSEIFDDQFSVERPDGSNFTLKIRSTKLEDSAMYFCASSEIDRGHTEAFFGQGTRLTVV.

In its sample, this clone was seen once. The CDR3 sequence: CASSGPQGLSSYEQYF. For the CDR3, the DNA is TGCGCCAGCAGTGGGCCACAGGGGTTGAGCTCCTACGAGCAGTACTTC. The chain has TRBV10-1 and TRBJ2-7, with 7 bases lining up with TRBD1. The V segment lost 4 bases and the J segment 0 bases; nucleotides outside the gene matches: 9. CDR1 and CDR2 (germline): WNHNN, SYGVQD (reference sequence). The CDR3 runs 16 residues.

The J gene is TRBJ2-5, the V gene TRBV21-1; the table's D call, TRBD1, has no DNA check behind it. TRBV21-1 is listed as a pseudogene. This CDR3 contains 17 residues. DNA for the CDR3: TGTGCCAGCATGAGATCCCCCCAGACAGGTCGGTGGGAGACCCAGTACTTC. This translates into CASMRSPQTGRWETQYF.

This clone was seen a handful of times. The chain carries TRBV7-8 and TRBJ2-5; D remains ambiguous. The germline V gene has CDR1 SGHVS and CDR2 FQNEAQ. The CDR3 length is 14 residues. V was shortened by 2 bases and J by 2 bases, with 9 bases between the two germline ends. CDR3 loop: CASSLIRDQETQYF. Here the CDR3 DNA reads TGTGCCAGCAGCTTAATTAGGGATCAAGAGACCCAGTACTTC.

J is TRBJ1-3 and V is TRBV6-5, with 7 bases lining up with TRBD1. The CDR3 runs 16 residues. The V gene end was trimmed by 0 bases and the J gene end by 8 bases; junction bases not matched to a gene: 10. From germline, CDR1 is MNHEY and CDR2 SVGAGI. The CDR3 protein is CASSYSEQGISDTIYF. CDR3 coding DNA: TGTGCCAGCAGTTACTCTGAACAGGGGATTTCGGACACCATATATTTT.

This clone was found once. The rearrangement uses TRBV10-3 and TRBJ2-1, with 11 bases identical to TRBD2. The CDR3 contains 14 residues. Germline V gene data show CDR1 as ENHRY and CDR2 as SYGVKD. J gave up 6 bases and V 3 bases, and 1 base lay outside the gene matches. The chain's CDR3 is CAISDTSGGNEQFF. CDR3 DNA sequence: TGTGCCATCAGTGACACTAGCGGGGGCAATGAGCAGTTCTTC.